These 2 T cell receptor beta chains were sequenced from one sample in a study of T cells after yellow fever vaccination. Each CDR3 protein gets one entry after TCRdb re-called the 5' RACE reads with MiXCR. This table holds some 220,000 distinct CDR3 sequences, approximately 3% found once. The starting material was CD4+ T cells sorted from PBMCs, obtained 10 days after the yellow fever booster vaccination. Receptors originate from a man in his late teens or twenties who received the YFV17D yellow fever vaccine.

The table lists this clonotype with many counts. The chain has TRBV18 and TRBJ2-3; D gene uncertain. Between the trimmed V and J ends, which lost 0 bases and 3 bases, there was a span of 10 bases. In germline, CDR1 is KGHSH, CDR2 LQKENI. The CDR3 has 15 amino acids. CDR3 sequence reads: CASSPPSGGTDTQYF. CDR3 DNA sequence: TGTGCCAGCTCACCACCGAGTGGTGGTACAGATACGCAGTATTTT.

This clonotype was detected many times. The chain combines TRBV5-5 with TRBJ2-2; 14 positions agree with TRBD2. The CDR3 is 16 amino acids. The trim removed 4 bases at V and 5 bases at J, leaving 4 bases unmatched. Germline V CDR1 and CDR2: SGHKS, YYEKEE (reference sequence). This CDR3 reads CASSIGLAGGTGELFF. The CDR3 bases are TGTGCCAGCAGCATCGGACTAGCGGGGGGTACCGGGGAGCTGTTTTTT.